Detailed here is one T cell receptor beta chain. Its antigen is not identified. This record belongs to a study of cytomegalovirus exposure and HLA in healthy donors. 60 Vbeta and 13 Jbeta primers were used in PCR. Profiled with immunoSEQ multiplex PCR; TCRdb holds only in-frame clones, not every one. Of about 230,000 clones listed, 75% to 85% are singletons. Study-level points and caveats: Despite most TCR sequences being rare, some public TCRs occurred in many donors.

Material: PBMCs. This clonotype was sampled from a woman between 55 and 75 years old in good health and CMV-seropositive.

The CDR3 DNA is TGTGCCAGCAGCCAAGATTACGGCTATTTGGGCGAGCAGTTCTTC. Translating gives CASSQDYGYLGEQFF. The rearrangement links TRBV14 to TRBJ2-1; D not certain. The CDR3 spans 15 residues. Germline CDR1 and CDR2: SGHDN and FVKESK. V lost 0 bases to trimming and J lost 10 bases, with 16 bases between them. The full variable domain, in which reference TRBV14 and TRBJ2-1 provide the parts outside the CDR3, is EAGVTQFPSHSVIEKGQTVTLRCDPISGHDNLYWYRRVMGKEIKFLLHFVKESKQDESGMPNNRFLAERTGGTYSTLKVQPAELEDSGVYFCASSQDYGYLGEQFFGPGTRLTVL.